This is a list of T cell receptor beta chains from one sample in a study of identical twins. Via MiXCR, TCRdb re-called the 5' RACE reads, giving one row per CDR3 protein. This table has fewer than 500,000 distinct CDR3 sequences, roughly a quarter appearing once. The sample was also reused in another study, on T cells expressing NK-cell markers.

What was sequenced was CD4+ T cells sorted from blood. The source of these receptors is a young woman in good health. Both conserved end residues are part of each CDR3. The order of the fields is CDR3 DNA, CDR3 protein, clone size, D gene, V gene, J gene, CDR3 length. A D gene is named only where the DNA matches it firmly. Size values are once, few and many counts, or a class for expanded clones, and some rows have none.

TGTGCCAGCAGTGAATCGCCGTACACCGGGGAGCTGTTTTTT	CASSESPYTGELFF	-	-	TRBV6-1	TRBJ2-2	14
TGTGCCACCGGGACAGGGGCCGATCAGCCCCAGCATTTT	CATGTGADQPQHF	few	TRBD1	TRBV10-3	TRBJ1-5	13
TGTGCCAGCAGCTTGATCCGTAGTTCCGAGCAGTACTTC	CASSLIRSSEQYF	-	-	TRBV11-2	TRBJ2-7	13
TGCGCCAGCAGCTTCGGAGTAGGAAATGAGCAGTTCTTC	CASSFGVGNEQFF	few	-	TRBV5-1	TRBJ2-1	13
TGTGCCAGCAGTTTGTCCGGACAGGGGACGGCACCCCTCCACTTT	CASSLSGQGTAPLHF	few	TRBD1	TRBV12-3/TRBV12-4	TRBJ1-6	15
TGTGCCAGCAGCTGGGTGGGAGCAGGGATTCAAGAGACCCAGTACTTC	CASSWVGAGIQETQYF	once	-	TRBV5-6	TRBJ2-5	16
TGTGCCACCAGCAGGGACTTAGAGGGGGACAAACTGTTTTTT	CATSRDLEGDKLFF	few	-	TRBV15	TRBJ1-4	14
TGCAGTGCTAGAGAAGGACCGACCGGGGAGCTGTTTTTT	CSAREGPTGELFF	-	-	TRBV20-1	TRBJ2-2	13
TGCAGTGCTAGGGCAGGGGGGTCCACAGATACGCAGTATTTT	CSARAGGSTDTQYF	many	-	TRBV20-1	TRBJ2-3	14
TGCGCCAGCAGACGAGGCGACGGTCCCTACGAGCAGTACTTC	CASRRGDGPYEQYF	few	-	TRBV5-1	TRBJ2-7	14
TGTGCCAGCAGCCAGGACCTACCGTCCTACAATGAGCAGTTCTTC	CASSQDLPSYNEQFF	-	-	TRBV14	TRBJ2-1	15
TGCGCCAGCAGCGATCCCGGGACAAACCTCGATGAGCAGTTCTTC	CASSDPGTNLDEQFF	-	-	TRBV5-1	TRBJ2-1	15
TGCAGTGCTAGAGGGCAGGCGATTAGCACAGATACGCAGTATTTT	CSARGQAISTDTQYF	-	-	TRBV20-1	TRBJ2-3	15
TGCAGCGTGCGCGGGACGGATAACTATGGCTACACCTTC	CSVRGTDNYGYTF	-	-	TRBV29-1	TRBJ1-2	13
TGTGCCACCAGTCCATCTTCCGGGACAGCGTATGGGAATGAGCAGTTCTTC	CATSPSSGTAYGNEQFF	-	TRBD1	TRBV24-1	TRBJ2-1	17
TGTGCCAGCAGCTTGGGGCTGAACTCCTACAATGAGCAGTTCTTC	CASSLGLNSYNEQFF	few	-	TRBV5-5	TRBJ2-1	15
TGTGCCAGCAGTTTAGTTAAGTCGACAGAAGCTTTCTTT	CASSLVKSTEAFF	-	-	TRBV12-3/TRBV12-4	TRBJ1-1	13
TGTGCCAGCAGTCCGGGTCGAGACCACAGGGCCTACGAGCAGTACTTC	CASSPGRDHRAYEQYF	-	-	TRBV12-3/TRBV12-4	TRBJ2-7	16
TGCGCCAGCAGCTTGCTTCCAGCAGCGACTAGCACAGATACGCAGTATTTT	CASSLLPAATSTDTQYF	-	-	TRBV5-1	TRBJ2-3	17
TGCGCCAGCAGTGAAGTAGGGGACAAAAACATTCAGTACTTC	CASSEVGDKNIQYF	-	-	TRBV10-1	TRBJ2-4	14
TGTGCCACCAGCACCATACGCCTACTAGGGGACTATGGCTACACCTTC	CATSTIRLLGDYGYTF	few	-	TRBV15	TRBJ1-2	16
TGCAGTGCCCCGGGACTAGCGGGAGGGACCGAGACCCAGTACTTC	CSAPGLAGGTETQYF	-	TRBD2	TRBV20-1	TRBJ2-5	15
TGCGCCAGCAGCACCGGACTAGCGGGGGGGATCTCCTACAATGAGCAGTTCTTC	CASSTGLAGGISYNEQFF	-	TRBD2	TRBV5-1	TRBJ2-1	18
TGTGCCAGCAGTCCTAGACAAAAAGGTCTGTTCTTC	CASSPRQKGLFF	few	-	TRBV6-5	TRBJ2-1	12
TGCGCCAGCAGCTTGGTGGCGGGTAGCCAAGAGACCCAGTACTTC	CASSLVAGSQETQYF	once	-	TRBV5-1	TRBJ2-5	15
TGTGCCATCAGTAAAGACAGTGCAGATACGCAGTATTTT	CAISKDSADTQYF	few	-	TRBV10-3	TRBJ2-3	13
TGTGCCAGTAGTATGGGGTCAACTAATGAAAAACTGTTTTTT	CASSMGSTNEKLFF	-	-	TRBV19	TRBJ1-4	14
TGCGCCAGCAGCCCTTCTAGCGGGTTCCAAGAGACCCAGTACTTC	CASSPSSGFQETQYF	-	TRBD2	TRBV5-1	TRBJ2-5	15
TGTGCCAGCAGCGTAGGAATGGGGCGCTCACCCCTCCACTTT	CASSVGMGRSPLHF	few	-	TRBV9	TRBJ1-6	14
TGTGCCATCAGTGAGTTTTCCTACGAGCAGTACTTC	CAISEFSYEQYF	few	-	TRBV10-3	TRBJ2-7	12
TGTGCCAGCAGACCACAGGGGGTCAATGAAAAACTGTTTTTT	CASRPQGVNEKLFF	few	TRBD1	TRBV6-1	TRBJ1-4	14
TGTGCCAGCACGGGAGTGAATAGAGGGAATGAGCAGTTCTTC	CASTGVNRGNEQFF	-	-	TRBV6-2/TRBV6-3	TRBJ2-1	14
TGTGCCAGCAGCTTAAACTACGAGCAGTACTTC	CASSLNYEQYF	many	-	TRBV5-1	TRBJ2-7	11
TGTGCCAGCAGCTTGGACGGGAACCCAGATACGCAGTATTTT	CASSLDGNPDTQYF	few	-	TRBV5-5	TRBJ2-3	14
TGTGCCAGCAGCTTGTGGGTAGCGGGAGCACATGAGCAGTTCTTC	CASSLWVAGAHEQFF	few	TRBD2	TRBV5-8	TRBJ2-1	15
TGTGCCAGCAGCCTTCCAGGGACTAGCGGGAGGAATGAGCAGTTCTTC	CASSLPGTSGRNEQFF	few	TRBD2	TRBV6-2/TRBV6-3	TRBJ2-1	16
TGTGCCAGCTACCGGCTAGCGGTGCCCACCGGGGAGCTGTTTTTT	CASYRLAVPTGELFF	few	TRBD2	TRBV5-6	TRBJ2-2	15
TGCGCCAGCAGCCCAGGGTGGGGCACCGGGGAGCTGTTTTTT	CASSPGWGTGELFF	few	-	TRBV5-1	TRBJ2-2	14
TGCGCCAGCAGTTTCAACGCATACAATGAGCAGTTCTTC	CASSFNAYNEQFF	few	-	TRBV5-1	TRBJ2-1	13
TGTGCCAGCTCGCTGGACAGCCAGAACACTGAAGCTTTCTTT	CASSLDSQNTEAFF	few	-	TRBV18	TRBJ1-1	14
TGCGCCAGCAGCCCCGGGACAGGGTTTCACGAGCAGTACTTC	CASSPGTGFHEQYF	-	TRBD1	TRBV5-1	TRBJ2-7	14
TGTGCCAGTAGAGGAAGCACTGAAGCTCTCTTT	CASRGSTEALF	-	-	TRBV19	TRBJ1-1	11
TGTGCCAGCAGTCTTCAAGGGGGCGCTTGGGTCGACGCTTTCTTT	CASSLQGGAWVDAFF	-	TRBD1	TRBV5-4	TRBJ1-1	15
TGTGCCAGCAGATCCACCGGGACACCTTACAATGAGCAGTTCTTC	CASRSTGTPYNEQFF	few	-	TRBV6-1	TRBJ2-1	15
TGCAGTGCTAGGACTAGCGGGGTCAATGAGCAGTTCTTC	CSARTSGVNEQFF	few	TRBD2	TRBV20-1	TRBJ2-1	13
TGTGCCAGCAGCGTGAGTCCTGTTAGGGGGAGTGAGCAGTACTTC	CASSVSPVRGSEQYF	few	-	TRBV9	TRBJ2-7	15
TGTGCCAGCAGCTTAGCCGGGACTAGCATCAAGAAGGGAACCTCCTACAATGAGCAGTTCTTC	CASSLAGTSIKKGTSYNEQFF	-	TRBD2	TRBV11-1	TRBJ2-1	21
TGTGCCAGCAGACCTCCGACAGGGCCCACTGAAGCTTTCTTT	CASRPPTGPTEAFF	-	TRBD1	TRBV5-5	TRBJ1-1	14
TGTGCCAGCAGTTACTCCGCCGGGGGGGTTAGGACAGATACGCAGTATTTT	CASSYSAGGVRTDTQYF	many	TRBD2	TRBV6-5	TRBJ2-3	17